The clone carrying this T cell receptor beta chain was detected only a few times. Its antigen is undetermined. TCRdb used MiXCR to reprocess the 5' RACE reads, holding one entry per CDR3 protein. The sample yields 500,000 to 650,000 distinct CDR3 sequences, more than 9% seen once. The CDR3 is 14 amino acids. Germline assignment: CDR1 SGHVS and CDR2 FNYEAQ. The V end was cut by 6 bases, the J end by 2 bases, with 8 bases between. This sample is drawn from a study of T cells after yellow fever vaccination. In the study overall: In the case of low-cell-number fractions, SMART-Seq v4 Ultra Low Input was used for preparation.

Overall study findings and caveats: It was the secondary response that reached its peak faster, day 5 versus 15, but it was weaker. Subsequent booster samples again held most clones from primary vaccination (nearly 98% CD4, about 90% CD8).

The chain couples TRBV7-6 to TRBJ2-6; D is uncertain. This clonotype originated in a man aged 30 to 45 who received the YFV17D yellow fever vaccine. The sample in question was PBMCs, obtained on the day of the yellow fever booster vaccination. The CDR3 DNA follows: TGTGCCAGCAGGCAAAACCCTGGGGCCAACGTCCTGACTTTC. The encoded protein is CASRQNPGANVLTF. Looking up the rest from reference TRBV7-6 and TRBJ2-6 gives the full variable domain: GAGVSQSPRYKVTKRGQDVALRCDPISGHVSLYWYRQALGQGPEFLTYFNYEAQQDKSGLPNDRFSAERPEGSISTLTIQRTEQRDSAMYRCASRQNPGANVLTFGAGSRLTVL.